Shown below are 10 T cell receptor beta chains from a single sample sequenced in a study of shared clonotypes between healthy human individuals. Repertoires were generated with immunoSEQ multiplex PCR, while TCRdb's copy carries only in-frame clones and drops some. The sample lists 600,000 to 750,000 clones; about 78% were seen once. The sequenced sample was memory CD4+ T cells sorted from blood. Subset in this sample: CD45RA-negative fraction. The receptor set was obtained from a woman aged 25 to 39 in good health.

The chain uses TRBV7-9 and TRBJ2-1, with D hard to call. Looked up from germline, CDR1 is SEHNR and CDR2 is FQNEAQ (reference sequence). V dropped 5 bases and J dropped 0 bases, with 11 bases sitting between them. This CDR3 comprises 15 residues. CDR3 DNA: TGTGCCAGCAGCCCCGACTTAGACTCCTACAATGAGCAGTTCTTC. This codes for CASSPDLDSYNEQFF.

The rearrangement joins TRBV5-5 to TRBJ2-7, with 7 bases identical to TRBD2. Germline loops: CDR1 SGHKS, CDR2 YYEKEE (reference sequence). The CDR3 spans 15 residues. The V and J ends lost 2 bases and 6 bases, in that order; junction bases with no gene match: 11. CDR3: CASSFREDIPSEQYF. The CDR3 DNA reads TGTGCCAGCAGCTTTCGGGAGGACATCCCATCCGAGCAGTACTTC.

This clone was seen only a few times. The V and J genes are TRBV18 and TRBJ2-2; no clear D gene. Trimming cost V 3 bases and J 4 bases, with 9 bases left between them. Germline-derived CDR1 and CDR2 are KGHSH and LQKENI. The CDR3 is 14 amino acids. As DNA, the CDR3 is TGTGCCAGCTCACCGAGGCAGAGCACCGGGGAGCTGTTTTTT. It translates to CASSPRQSTGELFF. Complete variable domain (other parts from reference TRBV18 and TRBJ2-2): NAGVMQNPRHLVRRRGQEARLRCSPMKGHSHVYWYRQLPEEGLKFMVYLQKENIIDESGMPKERFSAEFPKEGPSILRIQQVVRGDSAAYFCASSPRQSTGELFFGEGSRLTVL.

The chain employs TRBV6-5 and TRBJ2-5; TRBD2 aligns across 7 bases. The CDR3 loop spans 14 amino acids. Germline V gene sequence: CDR1 MNHEY, CDR2 SVGAGI. J lost 5 bases, V lost 2 bases, and 5 bases had no gene match. The DNA of the CDR3 is TGTGCCAGCAGTTACCCCGGGAGGAGGGAGACCCAGTACTTC. Encoded protein: CASSYPGRRETQYF.

The chain carries TRBV6-1 and TRBJ2-3, with 7 bases identical to TRBD2. Looked up from germline, CDR1 is MNHNS and CDR2 is SASEGT. With 4 bases clipped from V and 5 bases from J, the junction kept 9 bases outside the gene matches. The CDR3 loop spans 15 amino acids. The CDR3 DNA sequence: TGTGCCAGCAGTGTTCATGGGGGAGGGGAAGATACGCAGTATTTT. Its translation is CASSVHGGGEDTQYF.

The rearrangement uses TRBV7-8 and TRBJ1-1; D not certain. CDR1 is SGHVS, CDR2 FQNEAQ, per germline. V shed 4 bases and J shed 1 base, with 13 bases lying between them. The CDR3 sequence is 15 residues long. DNA of the CDR3: TGTGCCAGCAGCTCCTCGGGGAACCCGAACACTGAAGCTTTCTTT. Protein: CASSSSGNPNTEAFF.

The chain uses TRBV6-6 and TRBJ1-6; TRBD1 aligns across 10 bases. The germline gives CDR1 MNHNY, CDR2 SVGAGI (reference sequence). The CDR3 is made up of 15 amino acids. With 0 bases clipped from V and 9 bases from J, the junction kept 2 bases outside the gene matches. CDR3 coding DNA: TGTGCCAGCAGTTACTCGAGGGACAGGGGTTCACCCCTCCACTTT. Translated, it gives CASSYSRDRGSPLHF.

This clone has a handful of counts. V usage is TRBV30 and J usage is TRBJ1-2; 8 positions match TRBD1. V was clipped by 7 bases and J by 2 bases; unmatched bases: 3. The CDR3 spans 12 residues. The germline V gene encodes CDR1 GTSNPN and CDR2 SVGIG (reference sequence). The CDR3 coding sequence is TGTGCCTTTACAGGGGGAAACTATGGCTACACCTTC. This codes for CAFTGGNYGYTF.

The gene calls are TRBV14 and TRBJ1-2, with no clear D. The length of the CDR3 is 16 residues. V was shortened by 1 base and J by 7 bases, with 19 bases between the two germline ends. The V gene's germline CDR1 is SGHDN and CDR2 FVKESK. The CDR3 reads CASSQARSGASLGYTF. The CDR3 DNA follows: TGTGCCAGCAGCCAAGCTAGGTCGGGCGCATCACTTGGCTACACCTTC.

The chain links TRBV7-8 to TRBJ1-2; 7 bases fit TRBD1. Germline loops: CDR1 SGHVS, CDR2 FQNEAQ. The ends lost 4 bases at V and 4 bases at J; junction bases unmatched: 6. The CDR3 is made up of 14 amino acids. The CDR3 sequence: CASSYSPGGYGYTF. DNA for the CDR3: TGTGCCAGCAGCTATTCCCCAGGGGGCTATGGCTACACCTTC. Based on the CDR3 plus reference TRBV7-8 and TRBJ1-2, the full variable domain is GAGVSQSPRYKVAKRGQDVALRCDPISGHVSLFWYQQALGQGPEFLTYFQNEAQLDKSGLPSDRFFAERPEGSVSTLKIQRTQQEDSAVYLCASSYSPGGYGYTFGSGTRLTVV.